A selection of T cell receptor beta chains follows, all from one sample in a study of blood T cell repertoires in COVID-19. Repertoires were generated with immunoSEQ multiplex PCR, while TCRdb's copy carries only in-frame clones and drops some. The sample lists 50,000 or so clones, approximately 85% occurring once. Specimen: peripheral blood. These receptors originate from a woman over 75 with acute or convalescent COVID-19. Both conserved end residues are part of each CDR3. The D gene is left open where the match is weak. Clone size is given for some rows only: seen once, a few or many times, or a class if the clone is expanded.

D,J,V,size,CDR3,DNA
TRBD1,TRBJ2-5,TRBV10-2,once,CASSEPYRDREKTQYF,TGCGCCAGCAGTGAACCTTACCGGGACAGGGAGAAGACCCAGTACTTC
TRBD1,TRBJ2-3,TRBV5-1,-,CASSTGQFLDTQYF,TGCGCCAGCAGCACGGGACAGTTCCTAGATACGCAGTATTTT
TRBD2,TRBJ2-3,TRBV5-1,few,CASSLLPGGSGVDTQYF,TGCGCCAGCAGCCTCCTACCTGGCGGGAGTGGTGTAGATACGCAGTATTTT
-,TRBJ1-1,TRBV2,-,CASSGQGGTEAFF,TGTGCCAGCAGTGGGCAGGGAGGGACTGAAGCTTTCTTT
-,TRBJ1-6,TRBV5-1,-,CASSWGEFNSPLHF,TGCGCCAGCAGCTGGGGAGAATTTAATTCACCCCTCCACTTT
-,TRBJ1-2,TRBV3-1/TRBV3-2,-,CASSQGGDGYTF,TGTGCCAGCAGCCAAGGCGGAGATGGCTACACCTTC
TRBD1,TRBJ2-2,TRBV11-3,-,CASSHGQGNTGELFF,TGTGCCAGCAGCCACGGACAGGGGAACACCGGGGAGCTGTTTTTT
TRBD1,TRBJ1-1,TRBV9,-,CASSEGTGKPTEAFF,TGTGCCAGCAGCGAGGGGACAGGGAAACCCACTGAAGCTTTCTTT
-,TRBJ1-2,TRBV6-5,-,CASRAGNFYGYTF,TGTGCCAGCAGGGCAGGGAACTTCTATGGCTACACCTTC
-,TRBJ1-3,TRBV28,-,CASSWAGGADGNTIYF,TGTGCCAGCAGTTGGGCGGGGGGGGCTGATGGAAACACCATATATTTT
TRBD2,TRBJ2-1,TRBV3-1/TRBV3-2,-,CASSDAFRTSGSSEQFF,TGTGCCAGCAGCGACGCTTTCAGGACTAGCGGTAGCAGTGAGCAGTTCTTC
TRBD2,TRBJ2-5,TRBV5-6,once,CASSPDLAGGRQTQYF,TGTGCCAGCAGCCCCGACTTAGCGGGGGGCCGGCAGACCCAGTACTTC
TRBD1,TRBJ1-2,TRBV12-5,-,CASAGQGLYGYTF,TGTGCTAGTGCTGGACAGGGGTTATATGGCTACACCTTC
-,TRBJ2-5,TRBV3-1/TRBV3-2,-,CASSNGRGARETQYF,TGTGCCAGCAGCAATGGACGGGGGGCGCGGGAGACCCAGTACTTC
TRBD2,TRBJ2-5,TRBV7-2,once,CASSPTSGGAETQYF,TGTGCCAGCAGCCCGACTAGCGGGGGGGCAGAGACCCAGTACTTC
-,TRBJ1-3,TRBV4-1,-,CASSQDHGPGNTIYF,TGCGCCAGCAGCCAAGATCACGGTCCGGGAAACACCATATATTTT
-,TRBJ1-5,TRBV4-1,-,CASSQVVGSASNQPQHF,TGCGCCAGCAGCCAAGTAGTCGGTTCCGCTAGCAATCAGCCCCAGCATTTT
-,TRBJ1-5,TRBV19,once,CASSLSNQPQHF,TGTGCCAGTAGTCTCAGCAATCAGCCCCAGCATTTT
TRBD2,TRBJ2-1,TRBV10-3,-,CAIRGGGRGYNEQFF,TGTGCCATCAGAGGCGGGGGAAGAGGGTACAATGAGCAGTTCTTC
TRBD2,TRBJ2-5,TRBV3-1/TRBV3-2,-,CASSQEPSSGRWETQYF,TGTGCCAGCAGCCAAGAGCCGTCTAGCGGGAGATGGGAGACCCAGTACTTC
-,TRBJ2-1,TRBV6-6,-,CASSYSSKNEQFF,TGTGCCAGCAGTTACTCCTCTAAAAATGAGCAGTTCTTC
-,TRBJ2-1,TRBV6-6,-,CASSDYPNYNEQFF,TGTGCCAGCAGCGACTACCCCAACTACAATGAGCAGTTCTTC
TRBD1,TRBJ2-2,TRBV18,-,CASSPGQGLTGELFF,TGTGCCAGCTCACCCGGACAGGGCCTCACCGGGGAGCTGTTTTTT
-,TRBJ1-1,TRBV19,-,CASRNRVWTEAFF,TGTGCCAGTAGGAACAGGGTGTGGACTGAAGCTTTCTTT
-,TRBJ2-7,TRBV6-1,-,CASSDRDYEQYF,TGTGCCAGCAGTGACAGGGACTACGAGCAGTACTTC
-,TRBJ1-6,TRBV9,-,CASSVAGSRSPLHF,TGTGCCAGCAGCGTAGCAGGGTCGCGGTCACCCCTCCACTTT
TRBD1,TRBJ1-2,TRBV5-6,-,CASSVRDRAGYTF,TGTGCCAGCAGCGTCCGGGACAGGGCCGGCTACACCTTC
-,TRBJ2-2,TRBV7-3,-,CASSPMRGLSATGELFF,TGTGCCAGCAGCCCAATGCGGGGGCTCAGCGCCACCGGGGAGCTGTTTTTT
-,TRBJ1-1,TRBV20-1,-,CSASQQLEAFF,TGCAGTGCTAGTCAACAGCTTGAAGCTTTCTTT
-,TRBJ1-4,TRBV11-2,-,CASSRPGVEEKLFF,TGTGCCAGCAGCCGACCCGGGGTGGAAGAAAAACTGTTTTTT
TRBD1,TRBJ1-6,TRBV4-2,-,CASSQQTGRSHNSPLHF,TGTGCCAGCAGCCAACAGACAGGGAGATCCCATAATTCACCCCTCCACTTT
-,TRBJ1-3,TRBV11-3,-,CASSPEGGIGNTIYF,TGTGCCAGCAGCCCGGAGGGGGGGATCGGAAACACCATATATTTT
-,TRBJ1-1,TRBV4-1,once,CASSQDIRGNTEAFF,TGCGCCAGCAGCCAAGATATCCGGGGGAACACTGAAGCTTTCTTT
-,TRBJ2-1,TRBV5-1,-,CASSFSQNYNEQFF,TGCGCCAGCAGCTTCTCCCAGAACTACAATGAGCAGTTCTTC
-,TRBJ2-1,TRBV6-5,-,CASTEVAWEQFF,TGTGCCAGCACCGAAGTGGCTTGGGAGCAGTTCTTC
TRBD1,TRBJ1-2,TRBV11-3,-,CASSPGQHYGYTF,TGTGCCAGCAGCCCGGGACAGCACTATGGCTACACCTTC
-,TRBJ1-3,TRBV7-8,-,CASSSTVVSGNTIYF,TGTGCCAGCAGCTCGACAGTGGTCTCTGGAAACACCATATATTTT
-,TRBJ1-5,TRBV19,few,CASSPLGGAGNQPQHF,TGTGCCAGTAGTCCCCTCGGGGGTGCGGGCAATCAGCCCCAGCATTTT
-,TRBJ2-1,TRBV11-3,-,CASSLGPGEPHEQFF,TGTGCCAGCAGCTTAGGTCCGGGAGAGCCCCATGAGCAGTTCTTC
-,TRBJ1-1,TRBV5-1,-,CASSPGHQNTEAFF,TGCGCCAGCAGCCCCGGACACCAGAACACTGAAGCTTTCTTT
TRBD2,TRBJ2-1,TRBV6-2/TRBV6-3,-,CASSQRGGTYNEQFF,TGTGCCAGCAGCCAGCGGGGGGGAACCTACAATGAGCAGTTCTTC
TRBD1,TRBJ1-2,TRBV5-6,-,CASSLAQGAFYGYTF,TGTGCCAGCAGCTTGGCGCAGGGGGCCTTTTACGGCTACACCTTC
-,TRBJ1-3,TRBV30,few,CAWSVWGLSGNTIYF,TGTGCCTGGAGTGTATGGGGACTGTCTGGAAACACCATATATTTT
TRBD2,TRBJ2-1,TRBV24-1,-,CATSDIAGGEQFF,TGTGCCACCAGTGACATAGCGGGAGGTGAGCAGTTCTTC
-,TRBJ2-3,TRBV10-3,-,CAISDQGEVDTQYF,TGTGCCATCAGTGACCAGGGGGAGGTAGATACGCAGTATTTT
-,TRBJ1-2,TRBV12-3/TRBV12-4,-,CASSPGIPNGYTF,TGTGCCAGCAGTCCGGGAATACCTAATGGCTACACCTTC
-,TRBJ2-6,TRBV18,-,CASSPPQFQGSGANVLTF,TGTGCCAGCTCACCACCACAGTTTCAGGGCTCTGGGGCCAACGTCCTGACTTTC
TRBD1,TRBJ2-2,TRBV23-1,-,CASTQGQGLIARGKTGELFF,TGCGCCAGCACCCAGGGACAGGGCCTAATTGCACGGGGGAAAACCGGGGAGCTGTTTTTT
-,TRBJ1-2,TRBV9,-,CASRVRGGYTF,TGTGCCAGCAGGGTGCGGGGTGGCTACACCTTC
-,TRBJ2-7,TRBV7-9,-,CASSSGLNEQYF,TGTGCCAGCAGCTCTGGACTAAACGAGCAGTACTTC
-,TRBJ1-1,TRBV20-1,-,CSASGVANTEAFF,TGCAGTGCTAGTGGGGTAGCCAACACTGAAGCTTTCTTT
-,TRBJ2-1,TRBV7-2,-,CASSFRPGGDEQFF,TGTGCCAGCAGCTTCAGACCTGGAGGCGATGAGCAGTTCTTC